A selection of T cell receptor beta chains follows, all from one sample in a study of response to subunit inactivated influenza vaccine. TCRdb re-analysed the RT-PCR reads in MiXCR, keeping a single row per CDR3 protein. The data contain about 780,000 distinct CDR3 sequences, less than 20% of them singletons. Sample: PBMCs from blood, taken less than 6 days after vaccination. Receptor source: a man aged 50 to 60 who received an inactivated influenza vaccine. CDR3s include the opening cysteine and the closing phenylalanine or tryptophan.

v_call: TRBV29-1; j_call: TRBJ1-2; cdr3_aa: CSVDEGLYGYTF
v_call: TRBV13; j_call: TRBJ2-1; cdr3_aa: CASSLYPGGQRDNEQFF
v_call: TRBV6-1; j_call: TRBJ2-7; cdr3_aa: CASRNPGLAEYEQYF
v_call: TRBV18; j_call: TRBJ2-3; cdr3_aa: CASSSTSVLTDTQYF
v_call: TRBV28; j_call: TRBJ2-1; cdr3_aa: CASSSHKRGGNYNEQFF
v_call: TRBV7-9; j_call: TRBJ1-4; cdr3_aa: CASSTYRGRTDEKLFF
v_call: TRBV7-9; j_call: TRBJ2-2; cdr3_aa: CASSSTSGGYLTGELFF
v_call: TRBV11-2; j_call: TRBJ2-5; cdr3_aa: CASSLGPAGQETQYF
v_call: TRBV7-9; j_call: TRBJ1-6; cdr3_aa: CASSFGISYSPLHF
v_call: TRBV7-9; j_call: TRBJ2-7; cdr3_aa: CASSLLVRTTEQYF
v_call: TRBV20-1; j_call: TRBJ1-6; cdr3_aa: CSATRDRGSPLHF
v_call: TRBV6-2/TRBV6-3; j_call: TRBJ2-3; cdr3_aa: CASSSGTSGNTQYF
v_call: TRBV11-2; j_call: TRBJ2-7; cdr3_aa: CASSLGIGNSYEQYF
v_call: TRBV29-1; j_call: TRBJ2-3; cdr3_aa: CSSLGAGAHTDTQYF
v_call: TRBV18; j_call: TRBJ1-5; cdr3_aa: CASSPERNQPQHF
v_call: TRBV5-6; j_call: TRBJ2-7; cdr3_aa: CASSGAGLSLEQYF
v_call: TRBV11-3; j_call: TRBJ2-7; cdr3_aa: CASSLTTSGEQYF
v_call: TRBV6-1; j_call: TRBJ1-1; cdr3_aa: CASISGTGDTEAFF
v_call: TRBV6-1; j_call: TRBJ2-3; cdr3_aa: CASRTYGTGSTDTQYF
v_call: TRBV27; j_call: TRBJ1-1; cdr3_aa: CASSYLGVRNTEAFF
v_call: TRBV11-1; j_call: TRBJ1-2; cdr3_aa: CASSPGPADYGYTF
v_call: TRBV12-3/TRBV12-4; j_call: TRBJ2-4; cdr3_aa: CASSLSRENIQYF
v_call: TRBV20-1; j_call: TRBJ2-7; cdr3_aa: CSARGRDRAYEQYF
v_call: TRBV6-1; j_call: TRBJ1-2; cdr3_aa: CASRQNYGYTF